This T cell receptor beta chain was documented in a study of T cells after yellow fever vaccination. Whole-study context: The fractions with low cell numbers were processed using SMART-Seq v4 Ultra Low Input.

Generation of TCR cDNA used 5'RACE template switching (which added a universal primer site and UMIs). TCRdb reanalysed the 5' RACE reads using MiXCR and keeps one entry per CDR3 protein. This table has under 700,000 distinct CDR3 sequences, less than 20% appearing once. Study findings and constraints: Repertoires obtained by FACS sorting could include abundant clonotypes that entered as contaminants from the bulk population. Clones from primary vaccination mostly reappeared after the booster (approximately 96% CD4, over 85% CD8).

This clonotype was counted only a few times. The antigen remains unidentified. Trimming cost V 3 bases and J 11 bases, with 23 bases left between them. The CDR3 extends over 15 amino acids. Germline V gene sequence: CDR1 SGHDT, CDR2 YYEEEE. The chain recombines TRBV5-6 with TRBJ1-1; D is unclear. The receptor was derived from a man between 18 and 29 years old who received the YFV17D yellow fever vaccine. This material consisted of PBMCs, taken 5 to 6 days after the first yellow fever vaccination. The CDR3 DNA follows: TGTGCCAGCAGCTCGACAACCAACAGAATTCGAGGGGCTTTCTTT. Its protein is CASSSTTNRIRGAFF.